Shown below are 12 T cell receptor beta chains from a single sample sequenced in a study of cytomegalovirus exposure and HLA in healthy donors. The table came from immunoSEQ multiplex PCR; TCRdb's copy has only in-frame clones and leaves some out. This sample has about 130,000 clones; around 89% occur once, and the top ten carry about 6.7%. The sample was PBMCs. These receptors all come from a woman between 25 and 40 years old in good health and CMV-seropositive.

The chain's CDR3 is CASSHLETSGGAAGDEQFF. In nucleotides, the CDR3 is TGTGCCAGCAGCCATTTGGAGACTAGCGGGGGGGCAGCCGGGGATGAGCAGTTCTTC. The rearrangement joins TRBV4-2 to TRBJ2-1, with 14 bases matching TRBD2. Trimming removed 3 bases from V and 8 bases from J; junction bases left unmatched: 15. Germline V CDR1 and CDR2: LGHNA, YNFKEQ. This CDR3 region has 19 residues.

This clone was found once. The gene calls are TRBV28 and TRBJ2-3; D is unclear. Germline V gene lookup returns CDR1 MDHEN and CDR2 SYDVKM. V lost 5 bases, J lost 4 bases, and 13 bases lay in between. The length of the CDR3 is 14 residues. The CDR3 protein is CASSPIFEPDTQYF. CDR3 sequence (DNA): TGTGCCAGCAGTCCAATTTTTGAGCCAGATACGCAGTATTTT.

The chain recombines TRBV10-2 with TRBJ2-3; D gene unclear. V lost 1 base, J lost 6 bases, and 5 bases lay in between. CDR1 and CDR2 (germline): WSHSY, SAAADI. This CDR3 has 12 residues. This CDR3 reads CASSEWADTQYF. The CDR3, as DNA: TGCGCCAGCAGTGAGTGGGCGGATACGCAGTATTTT.

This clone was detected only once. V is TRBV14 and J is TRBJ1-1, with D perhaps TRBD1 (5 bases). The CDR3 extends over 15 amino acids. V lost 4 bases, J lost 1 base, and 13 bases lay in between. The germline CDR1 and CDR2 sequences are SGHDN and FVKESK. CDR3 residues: CASSPQGWENTEAFF. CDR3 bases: TGTGCCAGCAGCCCTCAGGGTTGGGAGAACACTGAAGCTTTCTTT.

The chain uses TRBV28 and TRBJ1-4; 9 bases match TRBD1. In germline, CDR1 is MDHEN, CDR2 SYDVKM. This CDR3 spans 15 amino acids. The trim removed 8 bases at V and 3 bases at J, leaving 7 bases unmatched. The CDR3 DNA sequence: TGTGCCAGCGGTGGGACAGGGCGAGCTAATGAAAAACTGTTTTTT. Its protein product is CASGGTGRANEKLFF.

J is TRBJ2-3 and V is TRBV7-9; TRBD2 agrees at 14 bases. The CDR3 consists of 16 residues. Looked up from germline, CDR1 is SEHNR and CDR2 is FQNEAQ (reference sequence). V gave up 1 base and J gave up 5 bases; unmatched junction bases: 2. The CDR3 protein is CASSLEGTSGRDTQYF. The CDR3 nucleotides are TGTGCCAGCAGCTTAGAGGGGACTAGCGGGAGAGATACGCAGTATTTT.

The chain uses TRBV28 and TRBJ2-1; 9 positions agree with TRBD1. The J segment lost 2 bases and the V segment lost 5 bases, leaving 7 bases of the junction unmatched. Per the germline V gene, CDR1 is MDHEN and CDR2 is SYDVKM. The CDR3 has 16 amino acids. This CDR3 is CASSRGDRVAYNEQFF. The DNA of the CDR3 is TGTGCCAGCAGTCGGGGGGACAGGGTAGCCTACAATGAGCAGTTCTTC.

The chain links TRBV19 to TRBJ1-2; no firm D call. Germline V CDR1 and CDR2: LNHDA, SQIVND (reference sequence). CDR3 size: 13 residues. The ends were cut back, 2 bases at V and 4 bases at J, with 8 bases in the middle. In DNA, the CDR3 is TGTGCCAGTAGTATACTAGGTTTCTATGGCTACACCTTC. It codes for CASSILGFYGYTF. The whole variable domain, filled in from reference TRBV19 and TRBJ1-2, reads DGGITQSPKYLFRKEGQNVTLSCEQNLNHDAMYWYRQDPGQGLRLIYYSQIVNDFQKGDIAEGYSVSREKKESFPLTVTSAQKNPTAFYLCASSILGFYGYTFGSGTRLTVV.

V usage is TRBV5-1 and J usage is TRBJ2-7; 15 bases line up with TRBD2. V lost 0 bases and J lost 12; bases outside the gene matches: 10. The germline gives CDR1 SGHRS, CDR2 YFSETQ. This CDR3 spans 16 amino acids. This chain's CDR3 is CASSLVSGTSGGSRYF. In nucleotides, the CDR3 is TGCGCCAGCAGCTTGGTGTCCGGGACTAGCGGGGGGTCGAGGTACTTC.

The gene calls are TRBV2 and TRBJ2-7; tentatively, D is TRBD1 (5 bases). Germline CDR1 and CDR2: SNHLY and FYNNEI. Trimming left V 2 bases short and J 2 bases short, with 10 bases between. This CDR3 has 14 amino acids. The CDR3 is CASSELDRTYEQYF. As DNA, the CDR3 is TGTGCCAGCAGTGAACTAGACAGAACCTACGAGCAGTACTTC.

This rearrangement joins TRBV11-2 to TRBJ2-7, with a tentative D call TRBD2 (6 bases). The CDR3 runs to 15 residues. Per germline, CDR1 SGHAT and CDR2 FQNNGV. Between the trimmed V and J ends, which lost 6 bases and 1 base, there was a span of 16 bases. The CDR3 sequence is CASRPAGLPSYEQYF. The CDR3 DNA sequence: TGTGCCAGCAGACCCGCGGGACTCCCATCCTACGAGCAGTACTTC.

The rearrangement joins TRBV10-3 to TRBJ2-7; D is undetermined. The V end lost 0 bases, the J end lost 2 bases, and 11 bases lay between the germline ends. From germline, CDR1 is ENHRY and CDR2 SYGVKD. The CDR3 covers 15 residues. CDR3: CAISESIADTYEQYF. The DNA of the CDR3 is TGTGCCATCAGTGAGTCGATTGCAGACACCTACGAGCAGTACTTC.